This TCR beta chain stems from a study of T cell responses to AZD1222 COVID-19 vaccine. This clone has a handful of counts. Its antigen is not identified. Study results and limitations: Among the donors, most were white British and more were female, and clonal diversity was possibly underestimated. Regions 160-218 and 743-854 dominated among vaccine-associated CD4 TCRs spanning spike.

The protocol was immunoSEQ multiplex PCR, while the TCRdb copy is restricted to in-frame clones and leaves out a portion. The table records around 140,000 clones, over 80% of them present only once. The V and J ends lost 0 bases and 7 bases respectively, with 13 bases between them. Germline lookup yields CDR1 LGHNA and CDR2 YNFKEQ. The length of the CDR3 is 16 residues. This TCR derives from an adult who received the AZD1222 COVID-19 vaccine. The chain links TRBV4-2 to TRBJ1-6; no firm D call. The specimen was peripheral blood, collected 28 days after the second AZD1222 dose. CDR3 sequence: CASSQDGRSLNSPLHF. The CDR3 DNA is TGTGCCAGCAGCCAAGATGGCCGGAGCTTAAATTCACCCCTCCACTTT.